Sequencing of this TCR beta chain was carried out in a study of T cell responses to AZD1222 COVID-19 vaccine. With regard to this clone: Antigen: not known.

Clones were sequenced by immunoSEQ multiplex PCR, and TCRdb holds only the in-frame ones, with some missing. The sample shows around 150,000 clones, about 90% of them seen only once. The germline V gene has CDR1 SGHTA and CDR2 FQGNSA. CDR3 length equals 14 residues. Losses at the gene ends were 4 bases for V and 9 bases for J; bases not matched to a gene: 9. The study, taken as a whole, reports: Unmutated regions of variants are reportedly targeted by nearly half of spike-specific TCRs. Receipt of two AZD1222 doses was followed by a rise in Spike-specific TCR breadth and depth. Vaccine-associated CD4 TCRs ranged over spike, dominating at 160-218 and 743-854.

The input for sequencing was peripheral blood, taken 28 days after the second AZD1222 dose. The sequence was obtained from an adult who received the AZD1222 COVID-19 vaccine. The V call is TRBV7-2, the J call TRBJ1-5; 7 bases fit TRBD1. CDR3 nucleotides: TGTGCCAGCAGCTGGACAGGTGAAAGGGGGCCCCAGCATTTT. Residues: CASSWTGERGPQHF.